This TCR beta chain was identified in a study of type 1 regulatory T cells. Study overall: T-allo10 is a Tr1-enriched, alloantigen-specific CD4 T cell product made in vitro.

TCRdb reanalysed the reads using MiXCR and keeps one entry per CDR3 protein. The sample has 88,000 or so distinct CDR3 sequences; roughly 31% are singletons. This clonotype was seen only a few times. Germline CDR1 SGHDT, CDR2 YYEEEE. The V gene end was trimmed by 4 bases and the J gene end by 0 bases; junction bases not matched to a gene: 2. The CDR3 is made up of 14 amino acids. This chain links TRBV5-6 with TRBJ1-1; 8 nucleotides align to TRBD1. The TCR comes from a human donor in good health. Material for sequencing was CD4+ T cells, either the whole sample or a sorted fraction (not recorded which). The CDR3 sequence: CASSRQGMNTEAFF. The DNA of the CDR3 is TGTGCCAGCAGCCGACAGGGGATGAACACTGAAGCTTTCTTT.